These 22 T cell receptor beta chains share one sample of origin, sequenced in a study of T cell changes during pregnancy in multiple sclerosis. Sequencing was performed with immunoSEQ multiplex PCR; in TCRdb, only in-frame clones are kept and a portion is missing. The repertoire has tens of thousands of clones, roughly 92% of them found once; the top ten carry about 2.5%. This sample comprised peripheral blood, obtained in the third trimester of pregnancy. These receptors originate from a female donor in good health, enrolled as a control in a pregnancy study.

DNA of the CDR3: TGTGCCAGCAGCTTAGGGGGCGGTTATGAAAAACTGTTTTTT. Translating it yields CASSLGGGYEKLFF. The chain combines TRBV11-2 with TRBJ1-4, with D possibly TRBD1 on 5 matching bases. The CDR3 length is 14 residues. The V end lost 1 base, the J end lost 6 bases, and 9 bases lay between the germline ends. Germline V gene lookup returns CDR1 SGHAT and CDR2 FQNNGV.

This clone has a single count. V usage is TRBV5-6 and J usage is TRBJ1-2; no reliable D call. The length of the CDR3 is 12 residues. The germline gives CDR1 SGHDT, CDR2 YYEEEE. V shed 3 bases and J shed 4 bases, with 7 bases lying between them. The CDR3 region is CASSSGSYGYTF. CDR3 in DNA: TGTGCCAGCAGCTCGGGTAGCTATGGCTACACCTTC.

In its sample, this clone was seen once. The chain joins TRBV4-3 to TRBJ1-4; a weak D match, TRBD1 (6 bases). CDR1 and CDR2 (germline): LGHNA, YSLEER. V lost 1 base and J lost 7, with 13 bases in between. This CDR3 contains 15 residues. CDR3 bases: TGCGCCAGCAGCCAAGTTACAGGGTTGCGTGAAAAACTGTTTTTT. Translating gives CASSQVTGLREKLFF.

Written as DNA, the CDR3 is TGCGCCAGCAGCCAAAAGGCGGATGGCGGGGAGCTGTTTTTT. The encoded protein is CASSQKADGGELFF. The chain has TRBV4-1 and TRBJ2-2; D gene uncertain. The germline V gene encodes CDR1 MGHRA and CDR2 YSYEKL. Trimming left V 2 bases short and J 7 bases short, with 11 bases between. The CDR3 extends over 14 amino acids.

CDR3 coding DNA: TGTGCCAGCAGTGAATTCAAGGGCAGGGGATCCCCTGAAGCTTTCTTT. Protein: CASSEFKGRGSPEAFF. The J gene is TRBJ1-1, the V gene TRBV25-1; the D gene is possibly TRBD1 (6 bases). The V gene lost 1 base and the J gene lost 6 bases, with 18 bases spanning the gap. Germline CDR1 MGHDK, CDR2 SYGVNS. This CDR3 is 16 amino acids long.

Here the CDR3 reads CASSPRRENTGELFF. The CDR3 region has the DNA TGTGCCAGCAGTCCTCGTCGGGAGAACACCGGGGAGCTGTTTTTT. The chain employs TRBV27 and TRBJ2-2; D perhaps matches TRBD2 (5 bases). With 5 bases removed from V and 1 base from J, the gap between germline ends came to 11 bases. Per germline, CDR1 MNHEY and CDR2 SMNVEV (reference sequence). CDR3 length: 15 amino acids.

This clone came up once. This chain joins TRBV7-2 and TRBJ1-6; 9 bases are a match to TRBD1. CDR3 length: 15 amino acids. Per the germline V gene, CDR1 is SGHTA and CDR2 is FQGNSA. The V and J ends lost 7 bases and 4 bases, in that order; junction bases with no gene match: 5. This CDR3 reads CASTAGTGYNSPLHF. The CDR3 coding sequence is TGTGCCAGCACCGCCGGGACAGGGTATAATTCACCCCTCCACTTT.

This CDR3 is CASSLRGGVDTQYF. The CDR3 nucleotides are TGTGCCAGCAGTTTAAGGGGCGGAGTGGATACGCAGTATTTT. V usage is TRBV27 and J usage is TRBJ2-3; maybe TRBD1 (5 bases). The V gene lost 2 bases and the J gene lost 6 bases, with 12 bases spanning the gap. Germline V gene data show CDR1 as MNHEY and CDR2 as SMNVEV (reference sequence). The CDR3 is 14 amino acids.

The CDR3 spells CAILEGQQETQYF. The CDR3 DNA sequence: TGTGCCATCCTGGAGGGGCAGCAAGAGACCCAGTACTTC. The chain employs TRBV7-9 and TRBJ2-5; maybe TRBD2 (6 bases). The V and J ends lost 10 bases and 2 bases respectively, with 14 bases between them. Germline-derived CDR1 and CDR2 are SEHNR and FQNEAQ (reference sequence). CDR3 length: 13 amino acids.

This clone was detected once. This sequence joins TRBV28 and TRBJ2-7, with no clear D. The CDR3 totals 14 residues. Germline values: CDR1 MDHEN, CDR2 SYDVKM. Trimming took 3 bases from V and 4 from J, leaving 13 bases between them. The CDR3 bases are TGTGCCAGCAGTTTGTTGCCGGGTAGTTACGAGCAGTACTTC. Translation gives CASSLLPGSYEQYF.

This clone came up a few times. This rearrangement joins TRBV9 to TRBJ1-1; 9 bases agree with TRBD1. Germline V gives CDR1 SGDLS, CDR2 YYNGEE. J was trimmed by 3 bases and V by 4 bases; bases with no gene match: 7. The CDR3 covers 15 residues. This CDR3 reads CASSSMTGGYTEAFF. The CDR3 DNA follows: TGTGCCAGCAGCTCGATGACAGGGGGGTACACTGAAGCTTTCTTT.

The V call is TRBV29-1, the J call TRBJ2-7; 10 nucleotides align to TRBD2. Germline V CDR1 and CDR2: SQVTM, ANQGSEA. V lost 6 bases to trimming and J lost 3 bases; unmatched junction nucleotides: 8. The CDR3 spans 14 residues. For the CDR3, the DNA is TGCAGCGTAGACAGCGGGAGGGTTGGCTACGAGCAGTACTTC. Amino acids: CSVDSGRVGYEQYF.

V and J are TRBV28 and TRBJ2-2; tentative D call: TRBD2 (6 bases). Germline-derived CDR1 and CDR2 are MDHEN and SYDVKM. V was pared by 4 bases and J by 8 bases, with 14 bases between. There are 14 residues in the CDR3. The CDR3 bases are TGTGCCAGCAGTTCGACAGAGCGGGCAGGGGAGCTGTTTTTT. Translation gives CASSSTERAGELFF.

V gene TRBV15 combines with J gene TRBJ2-3; TRBD2 might be the D (6 bases). Germline V gives CDR1 LNHNV, CDR2 YYDKDF (reference sequence). The V end was cut by 4 bases, the J end by 6 bases, with 17 bases between. CDR3 length: 15 residues. DNA for the CDR3: TGTGCCACCAGCATTGCGGGGAAGAAGGCGGATACGCAGTATTTT. It yields the protein CATSIAGKKADTQYF. The variable domain in full, completed from reference TRBV15 and TRBJ2-3, reads DAMVIQNPRYQVTQFGKPVTLSCSQTLNHNVMYWYQQKSSQAPKLLFHYYDKDFNNEADTPDNFQSRRPNTSFCFLDIRSPGLGDTAMYLCATSIAGKKADTQYFGPGTRLTVL.

The rearrangement links TRBV29-1 to TRBJ1-2, with 9 bases fitting TRBD1. CDR1 is SQVTM and CDR2 is ANQGSEA in the germline V gene. With V trimmed by 6 bases and J by 4 bases, 3 bases remained unmatched. CDR3 length: 12 amino acids. This chain's CDR3 is CSVGQGTYGYTF. DNA of the CDR3: TGCAGCGTAGGACAGGGGACCTATGGCTACACCTTC.

The chain joins TRBV19 to TRBJ2-2, with no clear D. Germline loops: CDR1 LNHDA, CDR2 SQIVND (reference sequence). The germline V and J ends were trimmed by 8 bases and 1 base, with 11 bases remaining between them. This CDR3 has 14 residues. This CDR3 is CASGTAGNTGELFF. The CDR3 coding sequence is TGTGCCAGTGGTACGGCAGGGAACACCGGGGAGCTGTTTTTT.

The chain employs TRBV2 and TRBJ2-3; tentative D call: TRBD2 (5 bases). V lost 3 bases, J lost 2 bases, and 9 bases lay in between. Germline V gives CDR1 SNHLY, CDR2 FYNNEI. The CDR3 is 14 amino acids. CDR3 sequence (DNA): TGTGCCAGCAGTGACGGAGCGGACACAGATACGCAGTATTTT. Translation: CASSDGADTDTQYF. Based on the CDR3 plus reference TRBV2 and TRBJ2-3, the full variable domain is EPEVTQTPSHQVTQMGQEVILRCVPISNHLYFYWYRQILGQKVEFLVSFYNNEISEKSEIFDDQFSVERPDGSNFTLKIRSTKLEDSAMYFCASSDGADTDTQYFGPGTRLTVL.

The rearrangement links TRBV15 to TRBJ2-5, with D possibly being TRBD2 (6 bases). Germline loops: CDR1 LNHNV, CDR2 YYDKDF (reference sequence). V was pared by 1 base and J by 1 base, with 10 bases between. The CDR3 has 15 amino acids. The CDR3 sequence: CATSRVRGLQETQYF. Written as DNA, the CDR3 is TGTGCCACCAGCAGAGTCCGGGGACTCCAAGAGACCCAGTACTTC.

J is TRBJ2-7 and V is TRBV27, with D tentatively TRBD2 (5 bases). CDR3 size: 13 residues. Germline loops: CDR1 MNHEY, CDR2 SMNVEV (reference sequence). V was shortened by 6 bases and J by 2 bases, with 11 bases between the two germline ends. The CDR3 DNA reads TGTGCCAGCAGCCGGGAACTCACCTACGAGCAGTACTTC. Its translation: CASSRELTYEQYF.

This clone was observed once. This rearrangement joins TRBV5-1 to TRBJ1-3; 8 positions agree with TRBD1. The trim removed 0 bases at V and 0 bases at J, leaving 5 bases unmatched. This CDR3 contains 17 residues. Germline assignment: CDR1 SGHRS and CDR2 YFSETQ. For the CDR3, the DNA is TGCGCCAGCAGCTTGGGACAGGGGTCCTTCTCTGGAAACACCATATATTTT. Translation gives CASSLGQGSFSGNTIYF.

This clone was recorded once. The genes are TRBV7-2 and TRBJ2-1; tentatively, D is TRBD1 (6 bases). Trimming stripped 6 bases from V and 6 bases from J, with 18 bases between. Germline CDR1 SGHTA, CDR2 FQGNSA. This CDR3 spans 15 amino acids. DNA of the CDR3: TGTGCCAGCAGGCCCAATCTTGGGGGCCCCAATGAGCAGTTCTTC. Its translation: CASRPNLGGPNEQFF.

The chain uses TRBV7-8 and TRBJ2-1; 8 bases agree with TRBD2. V lost 1 base, J lost 1 base, and 0 bases stayed unmatched. Germline assignment: CDR1 SGHVS and CDR2 FQNEAQ. The length of the CDR3 is 15 residues. CDR3 DNA sequence: TGTGCCAGCAGCTTAGGCGGGGGGTCCTACAATGAGCAGTTCTTC. This codes for CASSLGGGSYNEQFF.